These 11 T cell receptor beta chains came from one sample sequenced in a study of shared clonotypes between healthy human individuals. Some clones are missing from TCRdb's copy, which holds only in-frame ones; the method was immunoSEQ multiplex PCR. Here the sample spans around 340,000 clones, around 67% being singletons. The sample consisted of memory CD4+ T cells sorted from blood. Subset described: CD45RA-negative fraction. These receptors came from a man aged 25-45 years in good health.

The CDR3 nucleotides are TGTGCCAGCAGCCCCGGGGGGGCCACCGGTATCTACGAGCAGTACTTC. Its translation: CASSPGGATGIYEQYF. This chain uses TRBV5-4 with TRBJ2-7; 8 bases fit TRBD2. With 4 bases clipped from V and 3 bases from J, the junction kept 12 bases outside the gene matches. CDR1 is SGHNT, CDR2 YYREEE, per germline (reference sequence). The CDR3 loop spans 16 amino acids.

CDR3 sequence (DNA): TGTGCCAGCACGCCCCTGACGGGAAACACCATATATTTT. Translating it yields CASTPLTGNTIYF. This chain connects TRBV6-5 to TRBJ1-3; D not certain. This CDR3 is built from 13 residues. Germline assignment: CDR1 MNHEY and CDR2 SVGAGI. The V end lost 7 bases, the J end lost 4 bases, and 11 bases lay between the germline ends.

The gene calls are TRBV5-4 and TRBJ1-1, with D uncertain. Germline-derived CDR1 and CDR2 are SGHNT and YYREEE (reference sequence). V was trimmed by 4 bases and J by 0 bases, leaving 4 bases between them. The CDR3 sequence is 12 residues long. CDR3: CASSRMNTEAFF. CDR3 coding DNA: TGTGCCAGCAGCCGAATGAACACTGAAGCTTTCTTT.

The chain is built from TRBV27 and TRBJ1-5, with TRBD1 identical over 10 bases. CDR3 size: 17 residues. Trimming cost V 4 bases and J 3 bases; bases outside gene matches: 9. CDR1 MNHEY and CDR2 SMNVEV come from the germline V gene (reference sequence). CDR3 bases: TGTGCCAGCAGTTCCGGGAGGACAGGGGGTCCCAATCAGCCCCAGCATTTT. Its protein is CASSSGRTGGPNQPQHF.

J is TRBJ1-4 and V is TRBV28; the match to TRBD1 covers 8 bases. CDR1 and CDR2 (germline): MDHEN, SYDVKM. The trim removed 7 bases at V and 8 bases at J, leaving 12 bases unmatched. This CDR3 is built from 15 residues. DNA for the CDR3: TGTGCCAGCACCATCCCAGGACAGGGAGGGGAAAAACTGTTTTTT. It translates to CASTIPGQGGEKLFF.

This clone was counted only a few times. V usage is TRBV5-8 and J usage is TRBJ1-1, with D maybe TRBD1 (5 bases). V was cut by 3 bases and J by 3 bases, with 12 bases left in between. The germline V gene has CDR1 SGHTS and CDR2 YDEGEE. The CDR3 runs to 14 residues. The CDR3 here is CASSSHGGDTEAFF. CDR3 nucleotide sequence: TGTGCCAGCAGCTCCCACGGGGGGGACACTGAAGCTTTCTTT.

The V and J genes are TRBV19 and TRBJ2-1, with D unclear. V lost 7 bases to trimming and J lost 7 bases, with 8 bases between them. This CDR3 spans 11 amino acids. CDR1 LNHDA and CDR2 SQIVND come from the germline V gene (reference sequence). CDR3 coding DNA: TGTGCCAGTATTTCCGGGAATGAGCAGTTCTTC. It yields the protein CASISGNEQFF. The complete variable domain, with remaining parts taken from reference TRBV19 and TRBJ2-1, reads DGGITQSPKYLFRKEGQNVTLSCEQNLNHDAMYWYRQDPGQGLRLIYYSQIVNDFQKGDIAEGYSVSREKKESFPLTVTSAQKNPTAFYLCASISGNEQFFGPGTRLTVL.

This clone is a singleton in its sample. The chain is built from TRBV7-8 and TRBJ2-3, with a possible D match to TRBD1 (6 bases). CDR1 and CDR2 from the germline V gene are SGHVS and FQNEAQ. This CDR3 is built from 18 residues. The germline V and J ends were trimmed by 5 bases and 5 bases, with 26 bases remaining between them. CDR3 nucleotides: TGTGCCAGCAGCGTAATCCTACAGGGAACGGCACAGAAAGATACGCAGTATTTT. Its translation is CASSVILQGTAQKDTQYF.

This sequence joins TRBV5-1 and TRBJ1-2; no clear D. The CDR3 spans 12 residues. Germline CDR1 SGHRS, CDR2 YFSETQ. V was cut by 0 bases and J by 4 bases, with 4 bases left in between. CDR3 region: CASSLAGYGYTF. CDR3 nucleotide sequence: TGCGCCAGCAGCTTGGCGGGCTATGGCTACACCTTC. The whole variable domain, remainder taken from reference TRBV5-1 and TRBJ1-2, is KAGVTQTPRYLIKTRGQQVTLSCSPISGHRSVSWYQQTPGQGLQFLFEYFSETQRNKGNFPGRFSGRQFSNSRSEMNVSTLELGDSALYLCASSLAGYGYTFGSGTRLTVV.

V gene TRBV29-1 combines with J gene TRBJ2-5; 7 nucleotides align to TRBD2. This CDR3 has 16 amino acids. Germline V lookup: CDR1 SQVTM, CDR2 ANQGSEA. V lost 1 base and J lost 5; bases outside the gene matches: 13. The CDR3 DNA reads as TGCAGCGTTGAAGTCGGGGGAGGGGTTGCCCTTGAGACCCAGTACTTC. This gives the protein CSVEVGGGVALETQYF.

This clone was observed a handful of times. The chain is built from TRBV15 and TRBJ2-1; the match to TRBD1 covers 8 bases. Germline V gene data show CDR1 as LNHNV and CDR2 as YYDKDF (reference sequence). The CDR3 runs to 17 residues. Germline trimming cut 0 bases from V and 3 bases from J; bases unmatched to any gene: 7. The CDR3 region has the DNA TGTGCCACCAGCAGAGAATCATCAGGACAGGGCTACAATGAGCAGTTCTTC. Translated, it gives CATSRESSGQGYNEQFF.